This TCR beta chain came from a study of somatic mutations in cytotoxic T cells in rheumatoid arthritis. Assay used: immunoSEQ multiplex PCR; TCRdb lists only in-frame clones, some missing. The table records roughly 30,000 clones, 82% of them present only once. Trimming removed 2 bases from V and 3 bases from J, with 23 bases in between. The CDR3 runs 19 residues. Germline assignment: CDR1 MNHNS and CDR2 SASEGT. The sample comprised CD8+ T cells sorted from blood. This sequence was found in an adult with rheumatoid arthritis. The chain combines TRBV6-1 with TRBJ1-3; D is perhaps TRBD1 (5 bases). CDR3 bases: TGTGCCAGCAGTGAAAACGCGGCAGGGCGGACCGACGATGGAAACACCATATATTTT. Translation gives CASSENAAGRTDDGNTIYF.